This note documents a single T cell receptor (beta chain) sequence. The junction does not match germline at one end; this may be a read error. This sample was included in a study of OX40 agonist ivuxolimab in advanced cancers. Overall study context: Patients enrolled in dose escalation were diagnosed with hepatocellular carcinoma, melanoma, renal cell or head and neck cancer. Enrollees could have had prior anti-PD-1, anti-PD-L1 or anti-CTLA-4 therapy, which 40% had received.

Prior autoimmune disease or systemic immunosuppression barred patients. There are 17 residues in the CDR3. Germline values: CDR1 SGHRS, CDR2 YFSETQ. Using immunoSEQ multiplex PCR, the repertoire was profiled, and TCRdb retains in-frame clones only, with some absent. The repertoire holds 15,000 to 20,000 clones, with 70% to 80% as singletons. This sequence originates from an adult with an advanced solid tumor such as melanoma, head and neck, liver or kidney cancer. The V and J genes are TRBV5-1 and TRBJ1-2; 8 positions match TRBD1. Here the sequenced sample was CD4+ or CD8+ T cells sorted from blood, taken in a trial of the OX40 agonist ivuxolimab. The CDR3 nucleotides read TGCGCCAGCAGCCTGATCCCTGGACAGGGAATTAACCATGGCTACACCTTC. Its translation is CASSLIPGQGINHGYTF.